This paragraph covers one T cell receptor (beta chain) sequence. The entry originates in a study of blood T cell repertoires in COVID-19. On the study more broadly: There were acute and convalescent COVID-19 samples, and they came from the United States, Italy and Spain.

Some clones are missing from TCRdb's copy, which holds only in-frame ones; the method was immunoSEQ multiplex PCR. The sample includes around 150,000 clones, approximately 84% of them seen just once. Seattle's cohort entered during active infection and was followed longitudinally. V was trimmed by 3 bases and J by 7 bases, leaving 24 bases between them. The CDR3 covers 17 residues. Germline CDR1 LGHDT, CDR2 YNNKEL (reference sequence). The sequenced sample consisted of peripheral blood. V gene TRBV3-1 (or the pseudogene TRBV3-2) combines with J gene TRBJ1-2, with D perhaps TRBD1 (6 bases). The sequence was obtained from a woman in her fifties or sixties with COVID-19, enrolled during active disease. CDR3 DNA: TGTGCCAGCAGCCACTTTACAGGGCTCTTGATCTTCTCTGGCTACACCTTC. This gives the protein CASSHFTGLLIFSGYTF.